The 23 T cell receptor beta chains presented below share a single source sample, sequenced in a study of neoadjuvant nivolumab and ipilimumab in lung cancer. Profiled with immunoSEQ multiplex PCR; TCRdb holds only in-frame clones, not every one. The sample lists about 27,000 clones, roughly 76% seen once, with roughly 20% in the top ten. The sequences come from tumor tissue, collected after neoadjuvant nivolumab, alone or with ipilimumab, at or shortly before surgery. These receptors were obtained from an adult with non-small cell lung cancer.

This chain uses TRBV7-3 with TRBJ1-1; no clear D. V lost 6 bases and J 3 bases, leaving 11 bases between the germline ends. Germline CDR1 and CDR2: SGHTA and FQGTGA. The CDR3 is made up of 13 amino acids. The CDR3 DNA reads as TGTGCCAGCAGTCTTGGACCCGACACTGAAGCTTTCTTT. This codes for CASSLGPDTEAFF.

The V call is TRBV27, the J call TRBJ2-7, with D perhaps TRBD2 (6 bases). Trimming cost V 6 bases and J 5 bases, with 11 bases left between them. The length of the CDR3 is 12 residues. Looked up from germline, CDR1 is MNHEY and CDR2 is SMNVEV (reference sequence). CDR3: CASRAGLHEQYF. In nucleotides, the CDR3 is TGTGCCAGCAGAGCGGGTCTGCACGAGCAGTACTTC.

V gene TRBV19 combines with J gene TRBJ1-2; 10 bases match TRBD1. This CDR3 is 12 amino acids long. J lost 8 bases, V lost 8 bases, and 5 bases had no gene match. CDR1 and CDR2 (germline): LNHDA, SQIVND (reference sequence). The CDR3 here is CASEDRGRGYTF. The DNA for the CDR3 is TGTGCCAGTGAAGACAGGGGGCGAGGCTACACCTTC.

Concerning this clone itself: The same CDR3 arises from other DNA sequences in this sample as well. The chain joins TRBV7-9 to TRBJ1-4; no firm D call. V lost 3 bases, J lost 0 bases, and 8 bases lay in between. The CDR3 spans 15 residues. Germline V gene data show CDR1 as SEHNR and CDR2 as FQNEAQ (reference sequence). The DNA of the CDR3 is TGTGCCAGCAGCTTTCCCTCGACAACTAATGAAAAACTGTTTTTT. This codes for CASSFPSTTNEKLFF. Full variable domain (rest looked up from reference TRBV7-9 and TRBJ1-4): DTGVSQNPRHKITKRGQNVTFRCDPISEHNRLYWYRQTLGQGPEFLTYFQNEAQLEKSRLLSDRFSAERPKGSFSTLEIQRTEQGDSAMYLCASSFPSTTNEKLFFGSGTQLSVL.

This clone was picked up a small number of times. CDR3 region: CASSQVPRGQGYTF. DNA for the CDR3: TGTGCCAGCAGCCAAGTACCTCGGGGGCAGGGCTACACCTTC. The rearrangement links TRBV14 to TRBJ1-2; D is possibly TRBD1 (6 bases). Germline CDR1 is SGHDN and CDR2 is FVKESK. Trimming shortened V by 1 base and J by 8 bases, and 14 bases separated the two germline ends. The CDR3 has 14 amino acids.

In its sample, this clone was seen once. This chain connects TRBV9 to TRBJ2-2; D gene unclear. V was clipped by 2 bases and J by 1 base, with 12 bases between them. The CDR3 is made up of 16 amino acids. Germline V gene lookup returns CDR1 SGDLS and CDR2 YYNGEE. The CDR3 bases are TGTGCCAGCAGCGTTGGCTGGGCCTTGAACACCGGGGAGCTGTTTTTT. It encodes CASSVGWALNTGELFF.

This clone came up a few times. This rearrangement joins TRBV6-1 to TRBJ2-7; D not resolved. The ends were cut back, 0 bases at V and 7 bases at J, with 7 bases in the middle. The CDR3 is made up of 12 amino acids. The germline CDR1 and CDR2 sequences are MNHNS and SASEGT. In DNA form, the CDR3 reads TGTGCCAGCAGTGAAGCTCGGTGGGAGCAGTACTTC. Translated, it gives CASSEARWEQYF.

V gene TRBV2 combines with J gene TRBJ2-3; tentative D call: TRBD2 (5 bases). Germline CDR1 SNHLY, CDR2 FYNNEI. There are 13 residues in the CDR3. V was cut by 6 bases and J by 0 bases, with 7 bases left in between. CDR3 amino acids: CASREASTDTQYF. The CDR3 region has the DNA TGTGCCAGCAGGGAGGCTAGCACAGATACGCAGTATTTT.

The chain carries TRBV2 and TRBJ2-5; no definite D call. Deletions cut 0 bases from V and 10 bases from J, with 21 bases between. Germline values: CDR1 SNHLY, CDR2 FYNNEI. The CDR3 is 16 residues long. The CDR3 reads CASSEALWGDKRVQYF. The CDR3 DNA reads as TGTGCCAGCAGTGAAGCGCTCTGGGGTGATAAGAGAGTCCAGTACTTC.

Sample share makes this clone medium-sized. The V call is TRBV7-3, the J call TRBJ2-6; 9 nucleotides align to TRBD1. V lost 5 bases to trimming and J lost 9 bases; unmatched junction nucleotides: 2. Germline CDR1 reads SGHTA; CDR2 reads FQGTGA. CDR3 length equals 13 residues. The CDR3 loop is CASSQGQGNVLTF. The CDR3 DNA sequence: TGTGCCAGCAGCCAGGGACAGGGCAACGTCCTGACTTTC.

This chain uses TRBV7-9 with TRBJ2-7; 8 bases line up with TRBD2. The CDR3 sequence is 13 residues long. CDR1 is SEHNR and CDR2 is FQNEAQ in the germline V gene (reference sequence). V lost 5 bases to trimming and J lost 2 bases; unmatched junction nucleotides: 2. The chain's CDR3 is CASSQGLAYEQYF. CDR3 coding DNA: TGTGCCAGCAGCCAGGGACTAGCCTACGAGCAGTACTTC.

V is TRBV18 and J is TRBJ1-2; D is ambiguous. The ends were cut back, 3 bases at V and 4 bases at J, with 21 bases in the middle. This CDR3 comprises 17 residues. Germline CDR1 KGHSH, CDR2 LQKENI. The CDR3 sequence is CASSPTTSVGSGYGYTF. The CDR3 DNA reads TGTGCCAGCTCACCTACGACCTCCGTAGGATCCGGCTATGGCTACACCTTC. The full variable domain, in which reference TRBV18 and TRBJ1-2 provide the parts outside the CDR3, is NAGVMQNPRHLVRRRGQEARLRCSPMKGHSHVYWYRQLPEEGLKFMVYLQKENIIDESGMPKERFSAEFPKEGPSILRIQQVVRGDSAAYFCASSPTTSVGSGYGYTFGSGTRLTVV.

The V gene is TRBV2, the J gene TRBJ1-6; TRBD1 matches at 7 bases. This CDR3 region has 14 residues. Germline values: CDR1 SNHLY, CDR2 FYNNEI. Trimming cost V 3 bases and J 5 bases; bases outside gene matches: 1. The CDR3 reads CASSETGHNSPLHF. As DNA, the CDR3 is TGTGCCAGCAGTGAGACAGGGCATAATTCACCCCTCCACTTT.

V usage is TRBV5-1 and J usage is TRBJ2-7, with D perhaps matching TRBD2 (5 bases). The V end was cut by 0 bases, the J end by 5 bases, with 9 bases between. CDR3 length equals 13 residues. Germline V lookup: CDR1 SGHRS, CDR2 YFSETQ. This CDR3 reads CASSLGGSDEQYF. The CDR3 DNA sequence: TGCGCCAGCAGCTTGGGAGGGTCCGACGAGCAGTACTTC.

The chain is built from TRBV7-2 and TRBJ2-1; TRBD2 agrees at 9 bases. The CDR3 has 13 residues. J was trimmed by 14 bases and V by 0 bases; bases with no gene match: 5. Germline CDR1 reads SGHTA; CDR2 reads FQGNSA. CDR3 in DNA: TGTGCCAGCAGCTTAGCGAGGCGGGGGGGCGAGTTCTTC. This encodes CASSLARRGGEFF. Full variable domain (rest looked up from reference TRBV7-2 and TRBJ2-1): GAGVSQSPSNKVTEKGKDVELRCDPISGHTALYWYRQSLGQGLEFLIYFQGNSAPDKSGLPSDRFSAERTGGSVSTLTIQRTQQEDSAVYLCASSLARRGGEFFGPGTRLTVL.

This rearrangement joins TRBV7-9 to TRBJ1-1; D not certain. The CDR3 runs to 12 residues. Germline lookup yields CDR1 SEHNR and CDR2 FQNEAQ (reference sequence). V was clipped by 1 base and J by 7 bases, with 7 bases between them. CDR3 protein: CASSLDGFEAFF. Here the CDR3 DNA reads TGTGCCAGCAGCTTAGATGGTTTTGAAGCTTTCTTT.

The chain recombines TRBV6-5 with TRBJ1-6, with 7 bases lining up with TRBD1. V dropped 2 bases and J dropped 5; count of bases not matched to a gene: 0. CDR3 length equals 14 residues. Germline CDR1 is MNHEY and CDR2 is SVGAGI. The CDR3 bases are TGTGCCAGCAGTTACACAGGGGATAATTCACCCCTCCACTTT. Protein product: CASSYTGDNSPLHF.

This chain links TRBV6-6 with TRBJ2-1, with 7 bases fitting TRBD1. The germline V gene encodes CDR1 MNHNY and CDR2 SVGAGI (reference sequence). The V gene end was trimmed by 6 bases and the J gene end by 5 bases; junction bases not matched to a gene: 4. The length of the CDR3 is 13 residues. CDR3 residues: CASRLTGDNEQFF. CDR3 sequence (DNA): TGTGCCAGCAGGCTAACAGGGGACAATGAGCAGTTCTTC.

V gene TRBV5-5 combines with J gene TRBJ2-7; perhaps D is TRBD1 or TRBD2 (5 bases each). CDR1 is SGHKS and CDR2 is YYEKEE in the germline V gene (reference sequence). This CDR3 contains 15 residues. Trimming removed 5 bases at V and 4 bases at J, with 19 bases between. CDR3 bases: TGTGCCAGCAGGGAGGAGGACGGGGACGTGTACGAGCAGTACTTC. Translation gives CASREEDGDVYEQYF.

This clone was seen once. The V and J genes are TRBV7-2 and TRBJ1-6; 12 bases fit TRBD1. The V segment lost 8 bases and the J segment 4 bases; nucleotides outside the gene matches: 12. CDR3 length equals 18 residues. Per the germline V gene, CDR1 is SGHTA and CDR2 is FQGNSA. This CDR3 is CASGGGQGATNYNSPLHF. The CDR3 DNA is TGTGCCAGCGGAGGGGGACAGGGGGCAACCAATTATAATTCACCCCTCCACTTT. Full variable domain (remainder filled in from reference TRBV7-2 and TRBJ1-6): GAGVSQSPSNKVTEKGKDVELRCDPISGHTALYWYRQSLGQGLEFLIYFQGNSAPDKSGLPSDRFSAERTGGSVSTLTIQRTQQEDSAVYLCASGGGQGATNYNSPLHFGNGTRLTVT.

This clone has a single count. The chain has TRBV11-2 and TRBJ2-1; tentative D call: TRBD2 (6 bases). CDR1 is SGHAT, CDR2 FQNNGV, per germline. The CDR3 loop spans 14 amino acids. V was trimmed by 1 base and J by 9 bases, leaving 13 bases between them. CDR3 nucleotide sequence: TGTGCCAGCAGCTTAGTAGGGGCCGGGAGTGAGCAGTTCTTC. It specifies CASSLVGAGSEQFF.

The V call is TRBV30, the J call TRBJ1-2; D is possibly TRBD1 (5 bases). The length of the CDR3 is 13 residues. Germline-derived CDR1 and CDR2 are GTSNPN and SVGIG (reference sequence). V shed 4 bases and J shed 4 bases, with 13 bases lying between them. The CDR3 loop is CAWTPGTSYGYTF. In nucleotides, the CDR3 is TGTGCCTGGACGCCCGGGACCTCCTATGGCTACACCTTC. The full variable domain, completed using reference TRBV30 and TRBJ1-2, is SQTIHQWPATLVQPVGSPLSLECTVEGTSNPNLYWYRQAAGRGLQLLFYSVGIGQISSEVPQNLSASRPQDRQFILSSKKLLLSDSGFYLCAWTPGTSYGYTFGSGTRLTVV.

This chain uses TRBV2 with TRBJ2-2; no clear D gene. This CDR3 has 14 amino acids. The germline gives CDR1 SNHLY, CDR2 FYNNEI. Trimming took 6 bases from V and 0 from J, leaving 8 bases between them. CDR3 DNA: TGTGCCAGCAGGATTCAAGCGAACACCGGGGAGCTGTTTTTT. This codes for CASRIQANTGELFF.